A selection of T cell receptor beta chains follows, all from one sample in a study of blood T cell repertoires in COVID-19. The repertoire was sequenced with immunoSEQ multiplex PCR; TCRdb's copy has only in-frame clones and lacks some. The data hold 80,000 or so clones, with about three quarters observed a single time. The sequencing sample was made of peripheral blood. These receptors were obtained from a human donor in a cohort sampled during active COVID-19. CDR3s include the opening cysteine and the closing phenylalanine or tryptophan. A D gene is named only where the DNA matches it firmly. Rows may omit the clone size; those that give it use once, few, many or a size class.

j_gene | v_gene | abundance | d_gene | CDR3aa | CDR3nt
TRBJ2-2 | TRBV5-6 | once | TRBD2 | CASSPGLDTGELFF | TGTGCCAGCAGCCCGGGACTAGACACCGGGGAGCTGTTTTTT
TRBJ1-1 | TRBV11-2 | few | . | CASSLVGGSTEAFF | TGTGCCAGCAGCTTAGTGGGGGGTAGCACTGAAGCTTTCTTT
TRBJ2-3 | TRBV2 | . | . | CASSGTIRIDTQYF | TGTGCCAGCAGTGGGACTATTCGAATAGATACGCAGTATTTT
TRBJ2-1 | TRBV4-3 | . | . | CASSPLIGEDNEQFF | TGCGCCAGCAGCCCCCTTATCGGAGAGGACAATGAGCAGTTCTTC
TRBJ1-2 | TRBV6-1 | . | TRBD1 | CASSEQGQGHGYTF | TGTGCCAGCAGTGAGCAGGGACAGGGGCATGGCTACACCTTC
TRBJ1-4 | TRBV7-8 | . | . | CASSPNWRDEKLFF | TGTGCCAGCAGCCCGAACTGGAGGGATGAAAAACTGTTTTTT
TRBJ2-1 | TRBV18 | . | . | CASSRGTDNEQFF | TGTGCCAGCTCACGCGGGACGGACAATGAGCAGTTCTTC
TRBJ2-5 | TRBV27 | . | TRBD2 | CASKERGGRETQYF | TGTGCCAGCAAAGAGCGGGGGGGCAGGGAGACCCAGTACTTC
TRBJ1-2 | TRBV27 | . | TRBD1 | CASSVRTGYGYTF | TGTGCCAGCAGTGTTCGGACAGGGTATGGCTACACCTTC
TRBJ1-2 | TRBV5-1 | few | . | CASSSTAGITGGYTF | TGCGCCAGCAGCAGTACAGCAGGGATAACAGGGGGCTACACCTTC
TRBJ1-5 | TRBV19 | . | . | CASSIFGGDQPQHF | TGTGCCAGTAGTATCTTCGGAGGGGATCAGCCCCAGCATTTT
TRBJ1-5 | TRBV28 | few | . | CASSLGQPQHF | TGTGCCAGCAGTCTAGGACAGCCCCAGCATTTT
TRBJ1-2 | TRBV5-1 | . | TRBD1 | CASSLQGINYGYTF | TGCGCCAGCAGCTTACAGGGGATTAACTATGGCTACACCTTC
TRBJ2-1 | TRBV5-1 | . | TRBD1 | CASSLVAQGHNEQFF | TGCGCCAGCAGCTTGGTAGCACAGGGGCACAATGAGCAGTTCTTC
TRBJ1-1 | TRBV29-1 | . | TRBD1 | CSVGQGARTEAFF | TGCAGCGTTGGACAGGGGGCGCGAACTGAAGCTTTCTTT
TRBJ1-3 | TRBV11-2 | . | . | CASSRRLNRVSGNTIYF | TGTGCCAGCAGCCGAAGGCTTAACAGGGTGTCTGGAAACACCATATATTTT
TRBJ1-2 | TRBV7-9 | . | . | CASSPQKGSNYGYTF | TGTGCCAGCAGCCCACAGAAGGGGTCGAACTATGGCTACACCTTC
TRBJ1-4 | TRBV5-4 | . | . | CASSTMAGANEKLFF | TGTGCCAGCAGCACCATGGCAGGGGCCAATGAAAAACTGTTTTTT
TRBJ2-7 | TRBV12-2 | . | . | CASRLLIADSSYEQYF | TGTGCAAGTCGCTTACTGATAGCGGATAGCTCCTACGAGCAGTACTTC
TRBJ2-2 | TRBV25-1 | few | TRBD2 | CASSEFQRGDDTGELFF | TGTGCCAGCAGTGAATTTCAGCGGGGGGACGACACCGGGGAGCTGTTTTTT
TRBJ1-3 | TRBV14 | . | . | CASSQDRVTFSGNTIYF | TGTGCCAGCAGCCAAGATCGAGTCACCTTTTCTGGAAACACCATATATTTT
TRBJ2-7 | TRBV5-1 | . | TRBD1 | CASSLGGGTGKIYEQYF | TGCGCCAGCAGCTTGGGGGGAGGGACAGGGAAAATCTACGAGCAGTACTTC
TRBJ2-7 | TRBV15 | . | TRBD1 | CATSRDQGAKYEQYF | TGTGCCACCAGCAGAGATCAGGGGGCCAAGTACGAGCAGTACTTC
TRBJ1-2 | TRBV18 | . | TRBD1 | CASSPPGQGAIGYTF | TGTGCCAGCTCACCGCCGGGACAGGGGGCTATTGGCTACACCTTC
TRBJ2-7 | TRBV5-4 | . | . | CASSLAKSAYEQYF | TGTGCCAGCAGCTTGGCCAAGTCAGCCTACGAGCAGTACTTC
TRBJ2-7 | TRBV6-5 | . | . | CASQTQGFNEQYF | TGTGCCAGCCAGACCCAGGGTTTCAACGAGCAGTACTTC
TRBJ2-3 | TRBV24-1 | . | . | CATSDLAELSDTQYF | TGTGCCACCAGTGATTTGGCCGAGCTCTCGGATACGCAGTATTTT
TRBJ2-5 | TRBV30 | . | . | CAWSVSQETQYF | TGTGCCTGGAGTGTGTCGCAAGAGACCCAGTACTTC
TRBJ2-7 | TRBV3-1/TRBV3-2 | . | TRBD2 | CASSLRRHSRAGGYEQYF | TGTGCCAGCAGCCTCCGTCGACACTCGAGGGCGGGGGGCTACGAGCAGTACTTC
TRBJ2-7 | TRBV10-1 | . | TRBD1 | CASSESTGSLGQYF | TGCGCCAGCAGTGAGTCGACAGGGTCCCTCGGGCAGTACTTC
TRBJ2-3 | TRBV5-1 | once | TRBD2 | CASAVGTSGVDTQYF | TGCGCCAGCGCCGTGGGGACTAGCGGGGTGGATACGCAGTATTTT
TRBJ2-7 | TRBV5-1 | few | TRBD1 | CASSLVQGASEQYF | TGCGCCAGCAGCTTGGTACAGGGGGCATCCGAGCAGTACTTC
TRBJ1-1 | TRBV6-5 | . | . | CASRTSGHVNTEAFF | TGTGCCAGCAGAACCTCAGGACACGTGAACACTGAAGCTTTCTTT
TRBJ1-5 | TRBV7-2 | . | . | CASSLETPGPQHF | TGTGCCAGCAGCTTAGAGACGCCGGGGCCCCAGCATTTT
TRBJ1-3 | TRBV2 | few | . | CASRGGTSGNTIYF | TGTGCCAGCAGGGGGGGGACCTCTGGAAACACCATATATTTT
TRBJ2-1 | TRBV7-9 | . | TRBD1 | CASSLGTGDNEQFF | TGTGCCAGCAGCTTAGGGACAGGGGACAATGAGCAGTTCTTC
TRBJ2-2 | TRBV4-3 | . | . | CASSLNRYTGELFF | TGCGCCAGCAGCCTAAACAGGTACACCGGGGAGCTGTTTTTT
TRBJ2-7 | TRBV11-2 | once | TRBD1 | CASSRGQGAYEQYF | TGTGCCAGCAGCCGAGGACAGGGGGCCTACGAGCAGTACTTC
TRBJ2-3 | TRBV20-1 | . | . | CSARSIDTQYF | TGCAGTGCCCGGTCCATTGATACGCAGTATTTT
TRBJ2-7 | TRBV18 | once | . | CASSPPDNSYEQYF | TGTGCCAGCTCACCTCCGGACAACTCCTACGAGCAGTACTTC
TRBJ1-2 | TRBV4-2 | . | . | CASSQGTDANYGYTF | TGTGCCAGCAGCCAAGGGACAGATGCTAACTATGGCTACACCTTC
TRBJ2-1 | TRBV11-2 | . | TRBD2 | CASSFSSGASGYNEQFF | TGTGCCAGCAGCTTTTCTAGCGGGGCATCAGGTTACAATGAGCAGTTCTTC
TRBJ2-3 | TRBV5-1 | . | TRBD2 | CASSPSGVRTDTQYF | TGCGCCAGCAGCCCCAGCGGGGTCCGCACAGATACGCAGTATTTT
TRBJ1-1 | TRBV27 | . | TRBD1 | CASSLSPQGQGEAFF | TGTGCCAGCAGTTTATCGCCTCAGGGACAGGGTGAAGCTTTCTTT
TRBJ2-7 | TRBV24-1 | . | TRBD1 | CATSDRAYEQYF | TGTGCCACTTCGGACAGGGCGTACGAGCAGTACTTC
TRBJ2-2 | TRBV11-3 | . | . | CASSSTGHTGELFF | TGTGCCAGCAGTTCGACAGGCCACACCGGGGAGCTGTTTTTT
TRBJ1-2 | TRBV30 | . | TRBD1 | CAWSLQGARGYGYTF | TGTGCCTGGAGTCTACAGGGGGCGCGAGGCTATGGCTACACCTTC
TRBJ2-3 | TRBV10-1 | . | TRBD2 | CASSERAGVSTDTQYF | TGCGCCAGCAGTGAAAGGGCGGGGGTTAGCACAGATACGCAGTATTTT
TRBJ1-4 | TRBV6-1 | . | TRBD1 | CASSEIFPGGPRGEKLFF | TGTGCCAGCAGTGAAATTTTTCCAGGGGGACCGCGGGGTGAAAAACTGTTTTTT
TRBJ2-7 | TRBV4-1 | . | . | CASSRQAGEPGRNEQYF | TGCGCCAGCAGCCGGCAAGCAGGGGAACCCGGCAGGAACGAGCAGTACTTC
TRBJ2-7 | TRBV9 | few | TRBD1 | CASSVGTGATYEQYF | TGTGCCAGCAGCGTAGGGACAGGCGCCACCTACGAGCAGTACTTC
TRBJ1-2 | TRBV6-5 | . | . | CASRPSSDYGYTF | TGTGCCAGCAGACCCAGTAGCGACTATGGCTACACCTTC
TRBJ2-7 | TRBV6-5 | few | TRBD2 | CASTTRRGVDEQYF | TGTGCCAGCACAACTCGGCGGGGGGTAGACGAGCAGTACTTC
TRBJ1-1 | TRBV7-9 | . | . | CASSPTAGAAEAFF | TGTGCCAGCAGCCCGACGGCAGGGGCGGCGGAAGCTTTCTTT
TRBJ1-3 | TRBV5-1 | . | . | CASSPIDSLSGNTIYF | TGCGCCAGCAGTCCTATCGACAGCCTCTCCGGAAACACCATATATTTT
TRBJ2-6 | TRBV7-3 | . | TRBD1 | CASSLLDRVSGANVLTF | TGTGCCAGCAGCCTCCTCGACAGGGTCTCTGGGGCCAACGTCCTGACTTTC